The present entry profiles one TCR beta chain with its context. Antigen unknown. Healthy donors of bone marrow made up the group. The record originates from a study of cytomegalovirus exposure and HLA in healthy donors. Findings and caveats of the study: Certain sequence variants were highly shared and formed a cluster, and this cluster was likely a sequencing artifact. In a later analysis, productive TCRs from donors in an Asian-associated ancestry cluster reportedly carried fewer N-insertions than the cohort mean.

The PCR contained 60 Vbeta and 13 Jbeta primers. Sequencing was performed with immunoSEQ multiplex PCR; in TCRdb, only in-frame clones are kept and a portion is missing. The data hold more than 95,000 clones, with 60% to 75% observed a single time. Germline V gene lookup returns CDR1 SGHAT and CDR2 FQNNGV. The V end lost 2 bases, the J end lost 7 bases, and 18 bases lay between the germline ends. The CDR3 runs to 15 residues. The sample taken for sequencing was PBMCs. The chain links TRBV11-2 to TRBJ2-7; possible D gene TRBD2, 5 bases. The TCR sequence derives from a woman aged 50 to 65 in good health and CMV-seropositive. The CDR3 protein is CASSLPPGKTTEQYF. The DNA for the CDR3 is TGTGCCAGCAGCTTACCACCCGGTAAGACTACGGAGCAGTACTTC.